These 6 T cell receptor beta chains were all obtained from the same sample, sequenced in a study of immune characterization of retroperitoneal liposarcoma. TCRdb re-analysed the PCR reads in MiXCR, keeping a single row per CDR3 protein. The sample lists about 10,000 distinct CDR3 sequences; 25% to 35% were seen once. Sequencing was carried out using tumor tissue. These receptors were obtained from a female donor with retroperitoneal liposarcoma.

In its sample, this clonotype was seen a few times. The chain is built from TRBV6-1 and TRBJ1-2; 9 bases fit TRBD1. Trimming cost V 7 bases and J 4 bases; bases outside gene matches: 7. Per germline, CDR1 MNHNS and CDR2 SASEGT. The CDR3 spans 14 residues. The CDR3 sequence: CASINRGLPYGYTF. The CDR3 region has the DNA TGTGCCAGCATCAACAGGGGGCTACCCTATGGCTACACCTTC.

V is TRBV12-3 or TRBV12-4 and J is TRBJ2-5; 10 positions match TRBD2. The CDR3 loop spans 14 amino acids. The J segment lost 11 bases and the V segment lost 6 bases, leaving 12 bases of the junction unmatched. The CDR3 reads CASRLAGRFNEQYF. The CDR3 nucleotides read TGTGCCAGCAGACTAGCGGGGAGATTCAATGAGCAGTACTTC.

The genes are TRBV6-1 and TRBJ1-2, with a possible D match to TRBD1 (5 bases). Looked up from germline, CDR1 is MNHNS and CDR2 is SASEGT. This CDR3 is built from 16 residues. Trimming cost V 6 bases and J 4 bases, with 21 bases left between them. As DNA, the CDR3 is TGTGCCAGCAGCGCGGGTACAGGCACCGGAAGCTATGGCTACACCTTC. Translated: CASSAGTGTGSYGYTF.

By share, this clonotype ranks as medium-sized. CDR3 region: CASSSPRRDRGHQDTQYF. The CDR3 DNA follows: TGTGCCAGCAGCTCACCTCGCCGGGACAGGGGGCATCAAGATACGCAGTATTTT. J is TRBJ2-3 and V is TRBV7-9, with TRBD1 matching over 12 bases. Unmatched junction bases numbered 13, after V lost 4 bases and J lost 5 bases. The germline CDR1 and CDR2 sequences are SEHNR and FQNEAQ (reference sequence). This CDR3 has 18 residues.

About this clonotype: This may be a read error: a much more frequent sequence differs by one nucleotide. The V and J genes are TRBV12-3 or TRBV12-4 and TRBJ2-1, with D unresolved. The CDR3 has 12 residues. The V gene lost 3 bases and the J gene lost 15 bases, with 15 bases spanning the gap. The CDR3 DNA is TGTGCCAGCAGTTTCGGCCGAGAGACCCTGTTCTTC. This translates into CASSFGRETLFF.

In its sample, this clonotype ranks as medium-sized. The J gene is TRBJ1-1, the V gene TRBV7-2; 7 bases match TRBD1. In germline, CDR1 is SGHTA, CDR2 FQGNSA. The CDR3 consists of 14 residues. V lost 5 bases, J lost 11 bases, and 14 bases stayed unmatched. The chain's CDR3 is CASSPLRQGGGAFF. The CDR3 DNA sequence: TGTGCCAGCAGCCCCCTGAGACAGGGAGGTGGTGCTTTCTTT.